Described below is a single T cell receptor beta chain sequence and its context. In its sample, this clone comes out as medium-sized (0.01 to 0.1%). What antigen it recognizes has not been identified. No quality values exist for individual bases; no much larger clone is one base distant. Other DNA sequences within the sample encode an identical CDR3. TCRbeta CDR3 regions were amplified from genomic DNA by means of the immunoSEQ Assay, a bias-controlled multiplex PCR. For the original study's pipeline: Within the assay, amplification of reference gene primers was used to estimate how many nucleated cells each sample contained. To quantify the absolute abundance of each unique TCRbeta CDR3 rearrangement, sequence reads were collapsed and filtered. For each sample, productive Simpson clonality was calculated as the square root of Simpson's diversity index across productive rearrangements. TCRdb re-hosts the immuneACCESS table, in-frame sequences only. Its copies lack some clones; in the studies checked, an unresolved V gene accounts for under half of them, and the cause for the rest is not known. That table gives V, J and clone size, and the DNA gave D and trimming. The sample table lists about 210,000 clones, around 82% of them with a count of one. The ten largest clones represent 9.5% to 15% of the sample.

CDR1 and CDR2 are read off the germline V gene as MNHEY and SVGEGT. CDR3 length: 15 amino acids, cysteine to phenylalanine. Just the 45-base CDR3 DNA is kept, in frame starting at base 1. The junction shows trimming of 6 bases on V and 2 bases on J, and the gene matches do not reach 4 bases of it. Each collaborating institution followed its own protocols to collect whole blood in K2EDTA tubes. For TCRbeta analysis, collaborators shipped samples in one of three forms: frozen whole blood, isolated PBMCs, or DNA extracted from either of those sample types. This sample was taken from a study of blood T cell repertoires in COVID-19 (dated by TCRdb to about 2020). For context, the study as a whole: Samples from collaborators originated in the United States, Italy and Spain and spanned both the acute and convalescent phases of COVID-19. The material from the prospective study consisted of cDNA or gDNA derived from T cells, B-cell-depleted T cells, or PBMCs. Deeply sampled blood TCRbeta repertoires from subjects exposed to, actively infected with, or recovered from COVID-19 were included in the dataset. The repertoires were released in a freely available public database intended as a resource for research on the immune response to SARS-CoV-2. The samples were drawn from two sources: the first 160 participants of the ongoing ImmuneRACE study, and 1,000 to 1,500 subjects contributed by 6 global collaborators. The sample metadata nearly always contained a de-identified subject ID, COVID-19 status, age in years and sex. Where available, HLA class I and class II types were obtained from metadata supplied by the sample provider rather than from assay-based typing. On the study overall, not on this receptor specifically: The amount of clinical and demographic metadata varied by source and participant and was provided uncurated.

Sequenced: peripheral blood. The sequence was collected from a middle-aged woman with acute or convalescent COVID-19. Recombination joined TRBV6-2 or TRBV6-3 with TRBJ2-7; the central 13 bases match TRBD2. This receptor carries the CDR3 CASSLGTSGTYEQYF. The DNA is TGTGCCAGCAGCCTCGGGACTAGCGGGACCTACGAGCAGTACTTC.